A single sample gave rise to the 8 T cell receptor beta chains below, sequenced in a study of cytomegalovirus exposure and HLA in healthy donors. The PCR used 60 Vbeta and 13 Jbeta primers. Here immunoSEQ multiplex PCR was the method, and the copy in TCRdb shows in-frame clones only, minus some. Here the sample spans around 65,000 clones, 62% being singletons. Sequencing was performed on PBMCs. The source of these receptors is a man aged 25 to 40 in good health and CMV-seronegative.

This clone occurred a few times. The chain joins TRBV5-8 to TRBJ1-5; 12 nucleotides match TRBD1. Unmatched junction bases numbered 8, after V lost 4 bases and J lost 0 bases. This CDR3 comprises 18 residues. Germline loops: CDR1 SGHTS, CDR2 YDEGEE. As DNA, the CDR3 is TGTGCCAGCAGCGCCGGGACAGGGGGCGCGTTTAGCAATCAGCCCCAGCATTTT. Amino acid sequence: CASSAGTGGAFSNQPQHF.

The V and J genes are TRBV18 and TRBJ1-2; 10 bases are a match to TRBD1. After removal of 4 bases from V and 5 bases from J, the junction contained 13 bases not matched to a gene. Germline CDR1 and CDR2: KGHSH and LQKENI. The CDR3 extends over 17 amino acids. CDR3 loop: CASSRPKGQGNEYGYTF. CDR3 DNA sequence: TGTGCCAGCTCACGACCCAAGGGACAGGGGAACGAATATGGCTACACCTTC. Filled out from reference TRBV18 and TRBJ1-2, the complete variable domain reads NAGVMQNPRHLVRRRGQEARLRCSPMKGHSHVYWYRQLPEEGLKFMVYLQKENIIDESGMPKERFSAEFPKEGPSILRIQQVVRGDSAAYFCASSRPKGQGNEYGYTFGSGTRLTVV.

The rearrangement links TRBV7-2 to TRBJ2-1; 8 bases are a match to TRBD2. The V gene end was trimmed by 1 base and the J gene end by 5 bases; junction bases not matched to a gene: 13. The germline V gene has CDR1 SGHTA and CDR2 FQGNSA. CDR3 size: 18 residues. The chain's CDR3 is CASSLVARGSGANNEQFF. The CDR3 nucleotides are TGTGCCAGCAGCTTAGTCGCCAGGGGTAGCGGGGCGAACAATGAGCAGTTCTTC.

This rearrangement joins TRBV19 to TRBJ1-6; D may be TRBD1 (6 bases). Trimming removed 3 bases at V and 9 bases at J, with 15 bases between. This CDR3 is 15 amino acids long. Per germline, CDR1 LNHDA and CDR2 SQIVND (reference sequence). The CDR3 here is CASSIISGEGSPLHF. CDR3 coding DNA: TGTGCCAGTAGTATCATATCAGGGGAGGGTTCACCCCTCCACTTT.

The rearrangement joins TRBV4-2 to TRBJ1-1, with 11 bases fitting TRBD1. This CDR3 is built from 17 residues. V was pared by 5 bases and J by 6 bases, with 14 bases of the junction left unmatched. Per germline, CDR1 LGHNA and CDR2 YNFKEQ. CDR3: CASSDPGQGGVNAEAFF. For the CDR3, the DNA is TGTGCCAGCAGCGATCCGGGACAGGGGGGGGTCAACGCTGAAGCTTTCTTT.

The CDR3 bases are TGCAGCGCCCGCCTCGTACAGGGGCTATACAATGAGCAGTTCTTC. Protein product: CSARLVQGLYNEQFF. The chain couples TRBV29-1 to TRBJ2-1, with 7 positions matching TRBD1. The CDR3 length is 15 residues. Germline CDR1 and CDR2: SQVTM and ANQGSEA. With V trimmed by 7 bases and J by 4 bases, 13 bases remained unmatched.

The chain is built from TRBV7-2 and TRBJ2-5; TRBD2 aligns across 10 bases. Unmatched junction bases numbered 13, after V lost 4 bases and J lost 5 bases. The V gene's germline CDR1 is SGHTA and CDR2 FQGNSA. This CDR3 spans 17 amino acids. In DNA, the CDR3 is TGTGCCAGCAGCTCGCCTAGCGGGGGAGTCCTCAGGGAGACCCAGTACTTC. This gives the protein CASSSPSGGVLRETQYF.

The rearrangement joins TRBV11-3 to TRBJ2-1; 10 positions match TRBD1. With V trimmed by 3 bases and J by 4 bases, 3 bases remained unmatched. The CDR3 spans 15 residues. Germline V gives CDR1 SGHNT, CDR2 YENEEA. This chain's CDR3 is CASSLLGQGYNEQFF. DNA for the CDR3: TGTGCCAGCAGCTTGTTGGGACAGGGGTACAATGAGCAGTTCTTC.